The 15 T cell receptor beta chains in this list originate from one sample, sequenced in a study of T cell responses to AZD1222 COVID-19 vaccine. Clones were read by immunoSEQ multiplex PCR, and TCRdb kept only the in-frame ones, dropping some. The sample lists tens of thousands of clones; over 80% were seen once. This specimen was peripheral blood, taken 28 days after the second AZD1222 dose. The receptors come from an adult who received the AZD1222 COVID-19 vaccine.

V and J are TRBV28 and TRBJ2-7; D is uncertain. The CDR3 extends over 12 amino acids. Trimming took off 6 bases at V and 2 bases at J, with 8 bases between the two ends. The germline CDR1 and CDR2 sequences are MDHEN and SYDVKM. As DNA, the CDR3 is TGTGCCAGCAGGGTAGGGACCTACGAGCAGTACTTC. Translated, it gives CASRVGTYEQYF.

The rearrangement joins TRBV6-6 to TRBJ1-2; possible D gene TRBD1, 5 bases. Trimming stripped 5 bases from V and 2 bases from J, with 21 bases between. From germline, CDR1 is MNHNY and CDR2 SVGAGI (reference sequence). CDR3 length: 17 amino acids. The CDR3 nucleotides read TGTGCCAGCAGTCCCTTCCGACCCGGGACGGGAAACTATGGCTACACCTTC. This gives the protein CASSPFRPGTGNYGYTF.

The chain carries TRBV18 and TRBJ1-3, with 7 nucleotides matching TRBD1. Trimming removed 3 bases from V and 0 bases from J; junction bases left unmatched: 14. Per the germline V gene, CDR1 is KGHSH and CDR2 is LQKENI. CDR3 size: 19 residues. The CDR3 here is CASSPIPQGQRTSGNTIYF. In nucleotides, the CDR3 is TGTGCCAGCTCACCGATCCCCCAGGGACAGCGAACCTCTGGAAACACCATATATTTT.

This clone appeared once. The CDR3 sequence: CASSLYGEKLFF. The CDR3 nucleotides read TGTGCCAGCAGCTTGTACGGTGAAAAACTGTTTTTT. V gene TRBV11-2 combines with J gene TRBJ1-4, with no clear D. Per the germline V gene, CDR1 is SGHAT and CDR2 is FQNNGV. This CDR3 spans 12 amino acids. The germline V and J ends were trimmed by 3 bases and 7 bases, with 6 bases remaining between them.

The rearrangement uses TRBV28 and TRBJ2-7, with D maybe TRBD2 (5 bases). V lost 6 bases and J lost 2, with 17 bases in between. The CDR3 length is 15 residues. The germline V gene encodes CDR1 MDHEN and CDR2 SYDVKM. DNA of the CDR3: TGTGCCAGCAGCACCCATACTAGTTCCCCCTACGAGCAGTACTTC. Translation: CASSTHTSSPYEQYF.

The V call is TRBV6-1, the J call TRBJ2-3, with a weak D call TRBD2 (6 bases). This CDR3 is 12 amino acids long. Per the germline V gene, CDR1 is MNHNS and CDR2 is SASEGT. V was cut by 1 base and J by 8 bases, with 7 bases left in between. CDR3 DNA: TGTGCCAGCAGTGAAGTGGGGGGTACGCAGTATTTT. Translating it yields CASSEVGGTQYF.

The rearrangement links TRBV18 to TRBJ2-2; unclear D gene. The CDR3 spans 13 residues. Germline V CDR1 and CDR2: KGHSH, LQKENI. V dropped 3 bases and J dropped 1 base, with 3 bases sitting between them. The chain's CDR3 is CASSPWNTGELFF. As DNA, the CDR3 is TGTGCCAGCTCACCTTGGAACACCGGGGAGCTGTTTTTT.

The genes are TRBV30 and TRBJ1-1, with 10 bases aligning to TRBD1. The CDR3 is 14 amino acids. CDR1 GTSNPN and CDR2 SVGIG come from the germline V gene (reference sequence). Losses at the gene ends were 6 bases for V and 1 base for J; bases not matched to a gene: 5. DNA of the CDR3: TGTGCCTGTTCGACAGGGGGCAGGAACACTGAAGCTTTCTTT. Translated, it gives CACSTGGRNTEAFF.

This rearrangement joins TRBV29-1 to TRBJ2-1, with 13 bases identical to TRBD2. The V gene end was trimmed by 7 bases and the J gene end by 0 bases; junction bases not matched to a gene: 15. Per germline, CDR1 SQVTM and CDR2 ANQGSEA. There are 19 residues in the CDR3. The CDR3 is CSATPGTSGTDSSYNEQFF. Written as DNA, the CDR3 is TGCAGCGCCACTCCCGGGACTAGCGGGACCGATAGCTCCTACAATGAGCAGTTCTTC.

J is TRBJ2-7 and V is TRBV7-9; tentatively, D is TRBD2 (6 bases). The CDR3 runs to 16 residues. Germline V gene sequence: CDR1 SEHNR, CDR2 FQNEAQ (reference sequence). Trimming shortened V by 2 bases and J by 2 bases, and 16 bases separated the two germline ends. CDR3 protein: CASSLSGRERAYEQYF. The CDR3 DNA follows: TGTGCCAGCAGCTTATCAGGTCGGGAGCGGGCCTACGAGCAGTACTTC.

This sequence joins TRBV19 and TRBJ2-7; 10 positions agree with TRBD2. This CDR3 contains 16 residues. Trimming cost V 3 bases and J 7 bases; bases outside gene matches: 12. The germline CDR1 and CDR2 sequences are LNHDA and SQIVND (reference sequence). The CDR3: CASSIPSTSGTKEQYF. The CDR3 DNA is TGTGCCAGTAGTATCCCATCCACTAGCGGGACGAAGGAGCAGTACTTC.

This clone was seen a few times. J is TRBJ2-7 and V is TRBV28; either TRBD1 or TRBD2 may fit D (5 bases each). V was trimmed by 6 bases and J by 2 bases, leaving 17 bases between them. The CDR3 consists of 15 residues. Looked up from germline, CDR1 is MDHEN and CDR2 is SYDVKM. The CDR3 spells CASRPRLGVTYEQYF. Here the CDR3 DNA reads TGTGCCAGCAGACCTCGGTTGGGGGTTACCTACGAGCAGTACTTC.

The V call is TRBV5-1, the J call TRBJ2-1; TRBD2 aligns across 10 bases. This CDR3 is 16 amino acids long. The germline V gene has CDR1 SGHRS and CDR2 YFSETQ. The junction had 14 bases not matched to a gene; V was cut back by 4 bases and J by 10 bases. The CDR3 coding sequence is TGCGCCAGCAGCCCGGGCGCTAGCGGGAGTCGCGGAGAGCAGTTCTTC. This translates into CASSPGASGSRGEQFF. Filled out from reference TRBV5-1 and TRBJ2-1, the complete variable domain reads KAGVTQTPRYLIKTRGQQVTLSCSPISGHRSVSWYQQTPGQGLQFLFEYFSETQRNKGNFPGRFSGRQFSNSRSEMNVSTLELGDSALYLCASSPGASGSRGEQFFGPGTRLTVL.

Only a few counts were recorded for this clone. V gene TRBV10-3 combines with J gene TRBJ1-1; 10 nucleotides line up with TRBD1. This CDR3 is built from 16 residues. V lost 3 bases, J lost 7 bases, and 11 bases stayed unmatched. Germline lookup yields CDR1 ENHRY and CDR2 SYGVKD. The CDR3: CAISERDRGGVDEAFF. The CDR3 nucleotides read TGTGCCATCAGTGAAAGGGACAGGGGCGGAGTGGATGAAGCTTTCTTT.

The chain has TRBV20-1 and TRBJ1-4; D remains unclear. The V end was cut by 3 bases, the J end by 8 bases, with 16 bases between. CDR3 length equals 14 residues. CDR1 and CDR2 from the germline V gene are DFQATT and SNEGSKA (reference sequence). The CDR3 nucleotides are TGCAGTGCTAGTGAGGATGGGCTGGGCGAAAAACTGTTTTTT. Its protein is CSASEDGLGEKLFF.